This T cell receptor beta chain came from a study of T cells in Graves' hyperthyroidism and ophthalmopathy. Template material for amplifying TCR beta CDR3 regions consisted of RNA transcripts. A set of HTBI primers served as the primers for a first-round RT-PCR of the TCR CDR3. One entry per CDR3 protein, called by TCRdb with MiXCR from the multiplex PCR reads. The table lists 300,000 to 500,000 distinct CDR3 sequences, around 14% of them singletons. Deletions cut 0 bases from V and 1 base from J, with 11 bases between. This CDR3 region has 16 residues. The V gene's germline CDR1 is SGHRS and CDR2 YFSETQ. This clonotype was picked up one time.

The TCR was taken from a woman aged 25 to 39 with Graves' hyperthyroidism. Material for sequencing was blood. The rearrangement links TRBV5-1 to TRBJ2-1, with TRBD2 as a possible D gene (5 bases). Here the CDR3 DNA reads TGCGCCAGCAGCTTGGGGGCGGGTGCTTCCTACAATGAGCAGTTCTTC. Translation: CASSLGAGASYNEQFF. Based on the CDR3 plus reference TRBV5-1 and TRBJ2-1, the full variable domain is KAGVTQTPRYLIKTRGQQVTLSCSPISGHRSVSWYQQTPGQGLQFLFEYFSETQRNKGNFPGRFSGRQFSNSRSEMNVSTLELGDSALYLCASSLGAGASYNEQFFGPGTRLTVL.